This passage covers 8 T cell receptor beta chains from one sample sequenced in a study of graft-versus-host responses after intestinal transplantation. Data came from immunoSEQ multiplex PCR; TCRdb stores just in-frame clones and leaves some out. This repertoire shows more than 20,000 clones, around 78% found once; its top ten account for roughly 1.1%. Sample: PBMCs, taken 27 to 29 days after intestinal transplant. The origin of the receptors is a human patient who received an intestinal transplant, so some T cells may come from the graft donor.

J is TRBJ2-5 and V is TRBV28; either TRBD1 or TRBD2 may fit D (7 bases each). This CDR3 spans 15 amino acids. The V and J ends lost 5 bases and 3 bases respectively, with 16 bases between them. From germline, CDR1 is MDHEN and CDR2 SYDVKM. The DNA for the CDR3 is TGTGCCAGCAGTGGGCGGGGAGGGGGCGAAGAGACCCAGTACTTC. Protein: CASSGRGGGEETQYF.

The V and J genes are TRBV5-1 and TRBJ2-7; 9 nucleotides line up with TRBD2. V was clipped by 4 bases and J by 1 base; unmatched bases: 6. The CDR3 extends over 15 amino acids. The V gene's germline CDR1 is SGHRS and CDR2 YFSETQ. The CDR3 is CASSDGLARSYEQYF. The CDR3, as DNA: TGCGCCAGCAGCGACGGACTAGCGAGATCCTACGAGCAGTACTTC.

V gene TRBV7-9 combines with J gene TRBJ1-1; D is uncertain. Trimming pared 5 bases from V and 2 bases from J, leaving 12 bases between. The germline gives CDR1 SEHNR, CDR2 FQNEAQ (reference sequence). This CDR3 is built from 14 residues. For the CDR3, the DNA is TGTGCCAGCAGCCCCCGCGGAGAAAACACTGAAGCTTTCTTT. Protein sequence: CASSPRGENTEAFF.

The V and J genes are TRBV5-6 and TRBJ2-7; 8 nucleotides line up with TRBD1. The germline V gene has CDR1 SGHDT and CDR2 YYEEEE. Unmatched junction bases numbered 12, after V lost 5 bases and J lost 2 bases. This CDR3 comprises 16 residues. The CDR3 spells CASSPNKGQGPYEQYF. The CDR3 bases are TGTGCCAGCAGTCCTAACAAAGGACAGGGCCCCTACGAGCAGTACTTC. Full variable domain (rest looked up from reference TRBV5-6 and TRBJ2-7): DAGVTQSPTHLIKTRGQQVTLRCSPKSGHDTVSWYQQALGQGPQFIFQYYEEEERQRGNFPDRFSGHQFPNYSSELNVNALLLGDSALYLCASSPNKGQGPYEQYFGPGTRLTVT.

This sequence joins TRBV6-5 and TRBJ2-5; D not certain. This CDR3 has 13 residues. CDR1 and CDR2 (germline): MNHEY, SVGAGI. The V end was cut by 4 bases, the J end by 1 base, with 7 bases between. The CDR3 nucleotides read TGTGCCAGCAGTTCCTTCACCCAAGAGACCCAGTACTTC. It codes for CASSSFTQETQYF.

The chain has TRBV6-1 and TRBJ1-2; tentative D call: TRBD1 (6 bases). CDR1 is MNHNS and CDR2 is SASEGT in the germline V gene. V lost 6 bases and J lost 2, with 16 bases in between. This CDR3 spans 15 amino acids. CDR3 protein: CASSSSGTKNYGYTF. CDR3 coding DNA: TGTGCCAGCAGCAGCTCCGGGACAAAAAACTATGGCTACACCTTC.

This clone was counted between two and nine times. The chain carries TRBV27 and TRBJ1-1, with D possibly being TRBD1 (6 bases). V lost 4 bases and J lost 1, with 10 bases in between. Germline lookup yields CDR1 MNHEY and CDR2 SMNVEV (reference sequence). The CDR3 sequence is 14 residues long. The DNA of the CDR3 is TGTGCCAGCAGTTATAGGACAGAGAACACTGAAGCTTTCTTT. The encoded protein is CASSYRTENTEAFF.

The J gene is TRBJ2-7, the V gene TRBV6-5, with 9 bases aligning to TRBD2. With 4 bases clipped from V and 3 bases from J, the junction kept 4 bases outside the gene matches. Germline assignment: CDR1 MNHEY and CDR2 SVGAGI. The CDR3 loop spans 14 amino acids. In DNA, the CDR3 is TGTGCCAGCAGTTCAACTAGCGGGCTCTACGAGCAGTACTTC. It encodes CASSSTSGLYEQYF.